This T cell receptor beta chain came from a study of neoadjuvant anti-PD-1 for oral cavity cancer. Within the sample, this clone is medium-sized. The time point denotes: after neoadjuvant nivolumab, at surgical resection. Generated by immunoSEQ multiplex PCR, the TCRdb table keeps only in-frame clones and is missing some. The table shows some 15,000 clones, with around 34% occurring only once. Germline V gene data show CDR1 as SGHNT and CDR2 as YENEEA. V was pared by 0 bases and J by 0 bases, with 11 bases of the junction left unmatched. This CDR3 is built from 19 residues. The specimen was tumor tissue, collected after nivolumab (anti-PD-1) treatment. This TCR was recovered from a person aged 35-79 years with oral cavity squamous cell carcinoma. This chain links TRBV11-3 with TRBJ1-5, with 7 bases lining up with TRBD1. CDR3 nucleotides: TGTGCCAGCAGCTTAGAGAGAGGGGGCCCGAATTATAGCAATCAGCCCCAGCATTTT. Translated, it gives CASSLERGGPNYSNQPQHF.